The 7 T cell receptor beta chains listed next were all sequenced from one sample in a study of CD8+CD57+ T cells in acquired aplastic anemia (dated by TCRdb to the late 2010s). Sequencing relied on an Illumina HiSeq 2000. Genomic DNA served as template for TCR beta VDJ combination and CDR3 sequence profiling. TCRdb trimmed the raw reads at Q25, called clones with MiXCR and kept productive beta chains. One record per CDR3 amino acid sequence lists the most common genes and DNA. Present in this sample are about 190,000 distinct CDR3 sequences, around 59% of which were seen just once. About 16% of the sample rests with the top ten. What was sequenced was sorted CD4+, CD8+, or CD8+CD57+ T cells (not recorded which) from PBMCs. The source of these receptors is a human donor in good health, serving as a control.

This rearrangement joins TRBV15 to TRBJ1-3; D is undetermined. From germline, CDR1 is LNHNV and CDR2 YYDKDF (reference sequence). The CDR3 totals 15 residues. Trimming took off 0 bases at V and 4 bases at J, with 10 bases between the two ends. Here the CDR3 reads CATSRDPGRGNTIYF. The CDR3 DNA follows: TGTGCCACCAGCAGAGATCCAGGTCGGGGAAACACCATATATTTT.

V and J are TRBV2 and TRBJ2-1; TRBD1 is a possible D gene (5 bases). The germline V gene has CDR1 SNHLY and CDR2 FYNNEI. The V end lost 6 bases, the J end lost 8 bases, and 17 bases lay between the germline ends. The CDR3 totals 14 residues. CDR3 in DNA: TGTGCCAGCAGGCCGAGACAGCACGTAGATGAGCAGTTCTTC. Its translation is CASRPRQHVDEQFF.

The chain uses TRBV10-2 and TRBJ1-5; TRBD1 agrees at 12 bases. There are 16 residues in the CDR3. Germline trimming cut 6 bases from V and 4 bases from J; bases unmatched to any gene: 7. The germline gives CDR1 WSHSY, CDR2 SAAADI. CDR3 bases: TGCGCCAGCAGCCGGGACAGGGGGCGGTTGAATCAGCCCCAGCATTTT. Translation: CASSRDRGRLNQPQHF.

V is TRBV15 and J is TRBJ2-7; D remains unclear. This CDR3 comprises 13 residues. Germline V gene data show CDR1 as LNHNV and CDR2 as YYDKDF (reference sequence). Trimming cost V 0 bases and J 6 bases, with 9 bases left between them. CDR3 residues: CATSREPLSEQYV. The DNA for the CDR3 is TGTGCCACCAGCAGAGAACCACTTAGCGAGCAGTACGTC.

In its sample, this clonotype was seen a few times. It may be a read error: a sequence one base away is much more abundant. The rearrangement links TRBV12-5 to TRBJ2-5, with D possibly TRBD2 on 6 matching bases. The CDR3 sequence is 15 residues long. CDR1 is LGHNT and CDR2 is FRNRAP in the germline V gene. V was trimmed by 5 bases and J by 9 bases, leaving 22 bases between them. The CDR3: CASGLSTRGREAQYF. The CDR3 region has the DNA TGTGCTAGTGGTCTATCCACGAGGGGTAGGGAGGCCCAGTACTTC.

V is TRBV11-2 and J is TRBJ2-7; D is unresolved. Germline-derived CDR1 and CDR2 are SGHAT and FQNNGV. The CDR3 sequence is 14 residues long. Deletions cut 5 bases from V and 2 bases from J, with 13 bases between. The CDR3 bases are TGTGCCAGCAGCCCACAATTTTCGGCCTACGAGCAGTACTTC. It translates to CASSPQFSAYEQYF.

This clonotype was observed once. V and J are TRBV9 and TRBJ2-5; no clear D. CDR1 SGDLS and CDR2 YYNGEE come from the germline V gene. This CDR3 region has 14 residues. V was shortened by 0 bases and J by 0 bases, with 6 bases between the two germline ends. CDR3 residues: CASSVGNNQETQYF. The CDR3 nucleotides read TGTGCCAGCAGCGTAGGGAACAACCAAGAGACCCAGTACTTC.